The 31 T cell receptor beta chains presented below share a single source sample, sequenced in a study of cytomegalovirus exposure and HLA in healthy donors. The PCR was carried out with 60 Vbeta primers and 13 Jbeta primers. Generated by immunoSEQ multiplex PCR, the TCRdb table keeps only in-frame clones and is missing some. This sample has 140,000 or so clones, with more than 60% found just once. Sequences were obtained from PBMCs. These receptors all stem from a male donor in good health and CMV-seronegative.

The CDR3: CASSDTGPYYGVYSNQPQHF. The CDR3 region has the DNA TGTGCCAGCAGCGATACCGGGCCCTACTACGGGGTTTATAGCAATCAGCCCCAGCATTTT. The V and J genes are TRBV7-4 and TRBJ1-5; D is unresolved. Germline V gene sequence: CDR1 SGHVT, CDR2 SQSDAQ. This CDR3 has 20 amino acids. The germline V and J ends were trimmed by 5 bases and 0 bases, with 26 bases remaining between them.

CDR3 protein: CASKSAGGLNEQYF. The CDR3 DNA sequence: TGTGCCAGTAAATCGGCGGGGGGTCTTAACGAGCAGTACTTC. V and J are TRBV19 and TRBJ2-7, with 8 bases that match TRBD2. This CDR3 contains 14 residues. V gave up 7 bases and J gave up 5 bases; unmatched junction bases: 10. CDR1 is LNHDA, CDR2 SQIVND, per germline (reference sequence). The variable domain in full, completed from reference TRBV19 and TRBJ2-7, reads DGGITQSPKYLFRKEGQNVTLSCEQNLNHDAMYWYRQDPGQGLRLIYYSQIVNDFQKGDIAEGYSVSREKKESFPLTVTSAQKNPTAFYLCASKSAGGLNEQYFGPGTRLTVT.

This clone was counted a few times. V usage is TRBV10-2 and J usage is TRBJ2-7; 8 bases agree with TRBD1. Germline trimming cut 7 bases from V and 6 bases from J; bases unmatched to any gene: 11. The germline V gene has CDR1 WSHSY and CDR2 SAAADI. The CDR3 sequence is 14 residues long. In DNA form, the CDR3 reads TGCGCCAGCAATAACCCCCCAGGGGGCGGCGAGCAGTACTTC. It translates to CASNNPPGGGEQYF.

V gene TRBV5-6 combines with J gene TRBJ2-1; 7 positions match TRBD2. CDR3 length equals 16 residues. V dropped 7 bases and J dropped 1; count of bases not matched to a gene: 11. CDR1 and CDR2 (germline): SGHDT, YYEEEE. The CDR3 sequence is CASAAPGGGSYNEQFF. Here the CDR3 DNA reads TGTGCCAGCGCCGCCCCGGGGGGAGGGTCCTACAATGAGCAGTTCTTC.

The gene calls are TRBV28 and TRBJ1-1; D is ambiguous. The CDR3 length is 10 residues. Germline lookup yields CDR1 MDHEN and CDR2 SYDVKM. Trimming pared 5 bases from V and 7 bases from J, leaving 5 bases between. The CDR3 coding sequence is TGTGCCAGCAGTCACGGTGAAGCTTTCTTT. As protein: CASSHGEAFF.

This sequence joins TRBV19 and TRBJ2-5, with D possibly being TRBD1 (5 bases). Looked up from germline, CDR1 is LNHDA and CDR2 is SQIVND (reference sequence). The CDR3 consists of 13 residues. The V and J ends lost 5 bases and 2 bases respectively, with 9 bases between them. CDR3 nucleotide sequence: TGTGCCAGTAGTGTAAGGGGACAAGAGACCCAGTACTTC. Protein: CASSVRGQETQYF.

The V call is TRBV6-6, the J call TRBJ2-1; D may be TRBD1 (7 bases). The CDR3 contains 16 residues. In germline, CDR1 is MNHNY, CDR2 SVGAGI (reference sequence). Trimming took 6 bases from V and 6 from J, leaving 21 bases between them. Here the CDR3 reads CASSPRGDSQGNEQFF. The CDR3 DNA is TGTGCCAGCAGCCCCAGGGGGGACTCCCAAGGCAATGAGCAGTTCTTC.

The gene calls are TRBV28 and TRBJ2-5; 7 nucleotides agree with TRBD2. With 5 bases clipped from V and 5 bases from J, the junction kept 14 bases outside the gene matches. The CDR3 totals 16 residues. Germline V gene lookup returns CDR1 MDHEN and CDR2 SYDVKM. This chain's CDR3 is CASSQPAGASVETQYF. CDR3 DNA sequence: TGTGCCAGCAGTCAACCTGCGGGAGCGTCGGTGGAGACCCAGTACTTC.

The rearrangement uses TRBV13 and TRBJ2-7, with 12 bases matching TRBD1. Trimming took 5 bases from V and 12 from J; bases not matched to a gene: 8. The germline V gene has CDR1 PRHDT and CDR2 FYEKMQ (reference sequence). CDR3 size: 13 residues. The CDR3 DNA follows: TGTGCCAGCAGCCGCAGGGACAGGGGGCAGGGGTACTTC. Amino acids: CASSRRDRGQGYF.

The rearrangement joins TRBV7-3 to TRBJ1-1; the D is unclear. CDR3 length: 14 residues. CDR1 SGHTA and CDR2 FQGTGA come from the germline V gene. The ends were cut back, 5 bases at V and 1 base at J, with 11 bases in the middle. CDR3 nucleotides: TGTGCCAGCAGCCTAGGCGCGGGGAACACTGAAGCTTTCTTT. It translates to CASSLGAGNTEAFF.

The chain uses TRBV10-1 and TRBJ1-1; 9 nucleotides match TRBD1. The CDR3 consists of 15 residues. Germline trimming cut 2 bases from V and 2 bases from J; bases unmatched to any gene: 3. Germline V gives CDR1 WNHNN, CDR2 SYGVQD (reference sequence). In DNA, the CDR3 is TGCGCCAGCAGTGAGGGGACAGGGCCCAACACTGAAGCTTTCTTT. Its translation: CASSEGTGPNTEAFF.

CDR3 nucleotides: TGCGCCAGCAGCCGCCAACATTCGGTTAGCTCTCGGGACACACGCGAAAAACTGTTTTTT. Its protein is CASSRQHSVSSRDTREKLFF. The genes are TRBV4-1 and TRBJ1-4; a weak D match, TRBD1 (6 bases). This CDR3 is built from 20 residues. Germline V gene lookup returns CDR1 MGHRA and CDR2 YSYEKL. V was pared by 4 bases and J by 8 bases, with 32 bases between.

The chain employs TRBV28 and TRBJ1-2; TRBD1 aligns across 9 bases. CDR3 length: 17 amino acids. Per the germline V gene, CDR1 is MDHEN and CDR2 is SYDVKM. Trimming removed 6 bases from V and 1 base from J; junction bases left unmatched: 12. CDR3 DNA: TGTGCCAGCAGCATTCCGCCTGGGGGACAGGGTAACTATGGCTACACCTTC. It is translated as CASSIPPGGQGNYGYTF.

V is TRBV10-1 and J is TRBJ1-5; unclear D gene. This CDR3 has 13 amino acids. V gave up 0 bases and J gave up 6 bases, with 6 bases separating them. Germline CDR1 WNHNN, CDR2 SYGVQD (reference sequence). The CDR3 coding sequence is TGCGCCAGCAGTGAGTCGCTGAGTCAGCCCCAGCATTTT. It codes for CASSESLSQPQHF.

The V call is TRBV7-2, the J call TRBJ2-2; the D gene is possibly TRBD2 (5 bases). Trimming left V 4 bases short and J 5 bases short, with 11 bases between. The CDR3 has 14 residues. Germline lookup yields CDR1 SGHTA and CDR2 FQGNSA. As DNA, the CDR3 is TGTGCCAGCAGCTCCACTAGAGTGACCGGGGAGCTGTTTTTT. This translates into CASSSTRVTGELFF. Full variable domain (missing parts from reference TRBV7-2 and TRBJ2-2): GAGVSQSPSNKVTEKGKDVELRCDPISGHTALYWYRQSLGQGLEFLIYFQGNSAPDKSGLPSDRFSAERTGGSVSTLTIQRTQQEDSAVYLCASSSTRVTGELFFGEGSRLTVL.

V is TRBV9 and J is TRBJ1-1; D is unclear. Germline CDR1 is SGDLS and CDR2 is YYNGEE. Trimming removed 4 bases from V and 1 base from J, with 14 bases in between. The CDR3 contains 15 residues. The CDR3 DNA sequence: TGTGCCAGCAGCCTCCTCCCGACGGGGAACACTGAAGCTTTCTTT. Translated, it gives CASSLLPTGNTEAFF.

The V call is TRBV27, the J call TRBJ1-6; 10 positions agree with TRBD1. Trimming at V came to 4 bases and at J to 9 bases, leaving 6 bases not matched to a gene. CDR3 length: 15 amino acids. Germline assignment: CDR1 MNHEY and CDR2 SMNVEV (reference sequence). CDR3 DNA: TGTGCCAGCAGTTCACCGGGACAGGGGAGTTCACCCCTCCACTTT. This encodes CASSSPGQGSSPLHF.

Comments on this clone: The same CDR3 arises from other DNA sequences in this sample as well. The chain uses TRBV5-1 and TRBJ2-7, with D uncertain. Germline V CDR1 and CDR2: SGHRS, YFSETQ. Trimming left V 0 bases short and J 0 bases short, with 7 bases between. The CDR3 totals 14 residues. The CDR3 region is CASSLEPYSYEQYF. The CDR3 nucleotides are TGCGCCAGCAGCTTGGAACCCTACTCCTACGAGCAGTACTTC.

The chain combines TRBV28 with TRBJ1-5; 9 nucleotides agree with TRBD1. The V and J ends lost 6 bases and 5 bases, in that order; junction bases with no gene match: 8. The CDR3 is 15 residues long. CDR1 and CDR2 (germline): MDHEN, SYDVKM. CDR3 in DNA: TGTGCCAGCAGAGAGAACAGGGGGCGTGATCAGCCCCAGCATTTT. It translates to CASRENRGRDQPQHF. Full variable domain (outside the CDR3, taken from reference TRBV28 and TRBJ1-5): DVKVTQSSRYLVKRTGEKVFLECVQDMDHENMFWYRQDPGLGLRLIYFSYDVKMKEKGDIPEGYSVSREKKERFSLILESASTNQTSMYLCASRENRGRDQPQHFGDGTRLSIL.

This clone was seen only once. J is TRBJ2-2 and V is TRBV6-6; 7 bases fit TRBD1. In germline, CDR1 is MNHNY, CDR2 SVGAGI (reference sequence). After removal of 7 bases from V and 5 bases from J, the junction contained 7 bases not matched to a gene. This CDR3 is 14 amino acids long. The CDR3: CASMEHRGTGELFF. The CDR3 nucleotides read TGTGCCAGCATGGAGCACAGGGGTACCGGGGAGCTGTTTTTT.

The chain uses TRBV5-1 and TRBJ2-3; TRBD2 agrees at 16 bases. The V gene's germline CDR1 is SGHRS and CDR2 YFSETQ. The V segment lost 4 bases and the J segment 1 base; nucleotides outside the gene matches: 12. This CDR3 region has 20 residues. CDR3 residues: CASSPAGTSGGAGRTDTQYF. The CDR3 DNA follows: TGCGCCAGCAGCCCCGCCGGGACTAGCGGGGGGGCTGGTCGCACAGATACGCAGTATTTT.

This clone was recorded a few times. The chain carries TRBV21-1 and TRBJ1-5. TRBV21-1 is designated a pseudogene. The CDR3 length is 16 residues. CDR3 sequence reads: CASSKWVSGGVQPQHF. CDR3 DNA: TGTGCCAGCAGCAAGTGGGTTTCGGGGGGCGTTCAGCCCCAGCATTTT.

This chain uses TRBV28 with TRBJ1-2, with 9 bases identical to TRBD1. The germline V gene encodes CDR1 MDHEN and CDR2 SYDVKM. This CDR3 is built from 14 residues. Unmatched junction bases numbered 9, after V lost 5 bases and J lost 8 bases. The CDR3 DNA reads TGTGCCAGCAGTACGGGACAGGGAGTGTGGGGCTACACCTTC. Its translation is CASSTGQGVWGYTF.

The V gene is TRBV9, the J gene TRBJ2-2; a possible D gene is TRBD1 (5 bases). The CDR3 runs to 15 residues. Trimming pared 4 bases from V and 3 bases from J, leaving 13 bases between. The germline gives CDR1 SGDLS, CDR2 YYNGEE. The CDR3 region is CASSLGQGDTGELFF. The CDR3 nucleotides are TGTGCCAGCAGCCTAGGACAAGGGGACACCGGGGAGCTGTTTTTT. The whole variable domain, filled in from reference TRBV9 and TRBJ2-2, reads DSGVTQTPKHLITATGQRVTLRCSPRSGDLSVYWYQQSLDQGLQFLIQYYNGEERAKGNILERFSAQQFPDLHSELNLSSLELGDSALYFCASSLGQGDTGELFFGEGSRLTVL.

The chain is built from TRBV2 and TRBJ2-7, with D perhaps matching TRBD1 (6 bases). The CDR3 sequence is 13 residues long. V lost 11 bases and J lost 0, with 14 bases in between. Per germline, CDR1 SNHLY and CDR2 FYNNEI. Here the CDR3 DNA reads TGTGCCTTGGGCCGGGACACCTCCTACGAGCAGTACTTC. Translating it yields CALGRDTSYEQYF.

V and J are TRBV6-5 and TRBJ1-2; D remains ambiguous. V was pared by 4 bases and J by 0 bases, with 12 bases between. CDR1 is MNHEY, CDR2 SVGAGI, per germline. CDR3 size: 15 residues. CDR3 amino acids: CASSWAGDSNYGYTF. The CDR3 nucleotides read TGTGCCAGCAGTTGGGCCGGGGATTCTAACTATGGCTACACCTTC.

CDR3 nucleotide sequence: TGTGCCAGCAGCAAAGTTGCCGGGTCCGAGCAGTACTTC. Its translation is CASSKVAGSEQYF. This chain links TRBV21-1 with TRBJ2-7; TRBD2, the table's D call, lacks a check against the DNA. TRBV21-1 is described as a pseudogene. CDR3 length equals 13 residues.

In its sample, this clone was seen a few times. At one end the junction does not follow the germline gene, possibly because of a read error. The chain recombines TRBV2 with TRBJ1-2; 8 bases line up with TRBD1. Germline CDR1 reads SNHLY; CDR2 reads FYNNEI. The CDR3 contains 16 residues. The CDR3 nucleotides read TGTGCCTGCAGTGCGATGAGAGGGCAGGGGGCGAATGGCTACACCTTC. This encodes CACSAMRGQGANGYTF.

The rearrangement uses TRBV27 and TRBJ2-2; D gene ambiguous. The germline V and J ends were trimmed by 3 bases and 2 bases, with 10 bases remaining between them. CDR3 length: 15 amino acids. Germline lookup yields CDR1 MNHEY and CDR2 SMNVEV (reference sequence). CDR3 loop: CASSFQTGNTGELFF. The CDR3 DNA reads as TGTGCCAGCAGTTTCCAGACTGGCAACACCGGGGAGCTGTTTTTT.

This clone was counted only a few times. CDR3 in amino acids: CASSLSRQGEREQYF. The CDR3 nucleotides are TGTGCCAGCAGCTTAAGCCGCCAGGGGGAACGAGAGCAGTACTTC. The genes are TRBV7-9 and TRBJ2-7; 7 nucleotides align to TRBD1. CDR1 and CDR2 (germline): SEHNR, FQNEAQ (reference sequence). The ends lost 2 bases at V and 7 bases at J; junction bases unmatched: 11. There are 15 residues in the CDR3.

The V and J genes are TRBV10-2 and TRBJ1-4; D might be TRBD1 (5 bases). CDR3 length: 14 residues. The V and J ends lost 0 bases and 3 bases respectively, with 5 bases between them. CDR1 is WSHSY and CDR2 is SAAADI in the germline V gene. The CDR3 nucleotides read TGCGCCAGCAGTGAGTCGGGGCCTAATGAAAAACTGTTTTTT. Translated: CASSESGPNEKLFF.